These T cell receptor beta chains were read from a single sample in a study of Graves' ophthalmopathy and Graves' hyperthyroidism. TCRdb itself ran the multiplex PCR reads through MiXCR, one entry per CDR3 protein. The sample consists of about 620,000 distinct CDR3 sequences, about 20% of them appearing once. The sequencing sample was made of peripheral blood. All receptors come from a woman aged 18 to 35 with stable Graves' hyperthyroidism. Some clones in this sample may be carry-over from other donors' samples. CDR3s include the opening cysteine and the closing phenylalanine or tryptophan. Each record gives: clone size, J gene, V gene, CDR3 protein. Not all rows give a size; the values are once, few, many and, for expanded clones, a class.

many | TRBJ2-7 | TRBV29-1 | CSAGQTGQGYEQYF
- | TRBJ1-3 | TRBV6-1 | CASSEPGGSSGNTIYF
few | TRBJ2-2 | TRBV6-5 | CASSYSWGGTGELFF
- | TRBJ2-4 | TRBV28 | CASSPGLADIKYF
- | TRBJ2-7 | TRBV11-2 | CASRPAQTGKYEQYF
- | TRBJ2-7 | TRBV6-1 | CASRLLAGGSYEQYF
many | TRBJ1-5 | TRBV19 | CASSIRQQGGQPQHF
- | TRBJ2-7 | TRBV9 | CASSVGVSGGPVSF
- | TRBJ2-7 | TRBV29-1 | CSGWFSGSVHPEQYF
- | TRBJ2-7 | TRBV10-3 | CAISPRNRGEQYF
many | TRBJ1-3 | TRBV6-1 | CASRPDVRSGNTIYF
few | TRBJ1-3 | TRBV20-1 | CSAKSGAPGNTIYF
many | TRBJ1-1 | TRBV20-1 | CSASTRDRAFF
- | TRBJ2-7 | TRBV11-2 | CASSVAGTSSYEQYF
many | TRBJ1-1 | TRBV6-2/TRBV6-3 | CASNLDGEAFF
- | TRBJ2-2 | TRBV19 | CASSRDTFTGELFF
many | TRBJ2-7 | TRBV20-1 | CSALGRVVPYEQYF
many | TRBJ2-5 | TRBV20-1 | CSTRPGGRETQYF
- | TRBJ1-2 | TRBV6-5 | CASSYSAVSSRYGYTF
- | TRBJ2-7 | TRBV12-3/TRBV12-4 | CASSRLSAYEQYF
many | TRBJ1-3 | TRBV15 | CATSSYVSPGNTIYF
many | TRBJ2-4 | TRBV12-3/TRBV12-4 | CASSYNTKNIQYF
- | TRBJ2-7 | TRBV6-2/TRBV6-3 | CASMRGIAGEQYF
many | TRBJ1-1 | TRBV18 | CASSRTGALTEAFF
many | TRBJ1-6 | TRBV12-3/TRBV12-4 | CASTIGQGNGSPLHF
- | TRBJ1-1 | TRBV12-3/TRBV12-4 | CASSSTRDRLKAFF
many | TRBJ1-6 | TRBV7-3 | CASSLEGPSSYNSPLHF
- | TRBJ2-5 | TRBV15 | CATSPEDRLQETQYF
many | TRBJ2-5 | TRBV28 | CASSGIRDIQETQYF
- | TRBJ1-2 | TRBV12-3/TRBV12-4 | CASSFQGAVWGYTF
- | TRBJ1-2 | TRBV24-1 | CATSKDGAYGYTF
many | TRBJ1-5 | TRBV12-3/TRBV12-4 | CASSLRGFQPQHF
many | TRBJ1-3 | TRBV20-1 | CSAPGNTGNTIYF
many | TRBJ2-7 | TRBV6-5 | CASSYGRPGHGEQYF
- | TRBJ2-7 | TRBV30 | CAWSIRDIGSF
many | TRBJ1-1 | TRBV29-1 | CSVAQGPNTEAFF